There are a few counts of the clone carrying this T cell receptor beta chain. The antigen is undetermined. V lost 0 bases and J 6 bases, leaving 10 bases between the germline ends. CDR3 length: 14 residues. Germline CDR1 is ENHRY and CDR2 is SYGVKD. This record belongs to a study of beta chain features in type 1 diabetes. Study-level results: Among patients, naive, central memory and Treg TCRB repertoires appeared more similar than among healthy donors. All four CD4+ subsets from Type 1 diabetes patients carried moderately but significantly shorter TCRB CDR3s.

Sequenced material consisted of expressed TCRB transcripts (all of the isolated RNA was reverse transcribed). Using immunoSEQ multiplex PCR, the repertoire was profiled, and TCRdb retains in-frame clones only, with some absent. This sample carries around 650,000 clones, roughly 12% of them seen once, and the ten largest clones take more than 0.1%. The rearrangement uses TRBV10-3 and TRBJ2-3; D unresolved. This TCR was recovered from a man between 25 and 39 years old with type 1 diabetes. Sequencing was done on a sample of naive CD4+ T cells from blood. CDR3 sequence reads: CAISESMGRDTQYF. The CDR3 DNA is TGTGCCATCAGTGAGTCGATGGGCAGGGATACGCAGTATTTT.